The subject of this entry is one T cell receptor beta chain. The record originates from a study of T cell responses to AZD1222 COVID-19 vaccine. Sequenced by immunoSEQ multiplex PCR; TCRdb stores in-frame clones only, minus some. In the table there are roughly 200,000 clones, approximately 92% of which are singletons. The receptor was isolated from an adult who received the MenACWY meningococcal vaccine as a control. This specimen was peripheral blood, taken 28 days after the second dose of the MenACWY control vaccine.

CDR3 nucleotides: TGTGCCAGCAGCCGTTCGCGGAACACCGGGGAGCTGTTTTTT. Its protein is CASSRSRNTGELFF. This chain connects TRBV7-8 to TRBJ2-2, with D unclear. V was trimmed by 5 bases and J by 1 base, leaving 8 bases between them. This CDR3 has 14 residues. Germline lookup yields CDR1 SGHVS and CDR2 FQNEAQ. The whole variable domain, filled in from reference TRBV7-8 and TRBJ2-2, reads GAGVSQSPRYKVAKRGQDVALRCDPISGHVSLFWYQQALGQGPEFLTYFQNEAQLDKSGLPSDRFFAERPEGSVSTLKIQRTQQEDSAVYLCASSRSRNTGELFFGEGSRLTVL.